Following are 3 T cell receptor beta chains from one sample sequenced in a study of cytomegalovirus exposure and HLA in healthy donors. 13 Jbeta primers and 60 Vbeta primers were used for the PCR. Sequencing used immunoSEQ multiplex PCR; TCRdb keeps in-frame clones, though not all of them. The repertoire holds fewer than 70,000 clones, with roughly four fifths as singletons. What was sequenced was PBMCs. All receptors come from a middle-aged man in good health and CMV-seronegative.

The chain links TRBV5-1 to TRBJ2-4, with 7 bases fitting TRBD1. CDR1 SGHRS and CDR2 YFSETQ come from the germline V gene. CDR3 size: 15 residues. J lost 2 bases, V lost 4 bases, and 6 bases had no gene match. In DNA form, the CDR3 reads TGCGCCAGCAGCACCCAGACAGGGTCCAAAAACATTCAGTACTTC. Protein product: CASSTQTGSKNIQYF.

V usage is TRBV5-1 and J usage is TRBJ2-3; D might be TRBD1 (6 bases). The CDR3 loop spans 16 amino acids. Germline CDR1 reads SGHRS; CDR2 reads YFSETQ. Trimming cost V 0 bases and J 2 bases, with 13 bases left between them. CDR3 region: CASSLGFTGSTDTQYF. The DNA for the CDR3 is TGCGCCAGCAGCTTGGGATTTACAGGGTCCACAGATACGCAGTATTTT.

This chain joins TRBV5-4 and TRBJ2-5, with D possibly matching TRBD2 (5 bases). This CDR3 spans 15 amino acids. Trimming shortened V by 0 bases and J by 5 bases, and 14 bases separated the two germline ends. Germline CDR1 is SGHNT and CDR2 is YYREEE (reference sequence). This CDR3 is CASSLAPRRGETQYF. For the CDR3, the DNA is TGTGCCAGCAGCTTGGCCCCGAGACGCGGGGAGACCCAGTACTTC. The full variable domain, completed using reference TRBV5-4 and TRBJ2-5, is ETGVTQSPTHLIKTRGQQVTLRCSSQSGHNTVSWYQQALGQGPQFIFQYYREEENGRGNFPPRFSGLQFPNYSSELNVNALELDDSALYLCASSLAPRRGETQYFGPGTRLLVL.